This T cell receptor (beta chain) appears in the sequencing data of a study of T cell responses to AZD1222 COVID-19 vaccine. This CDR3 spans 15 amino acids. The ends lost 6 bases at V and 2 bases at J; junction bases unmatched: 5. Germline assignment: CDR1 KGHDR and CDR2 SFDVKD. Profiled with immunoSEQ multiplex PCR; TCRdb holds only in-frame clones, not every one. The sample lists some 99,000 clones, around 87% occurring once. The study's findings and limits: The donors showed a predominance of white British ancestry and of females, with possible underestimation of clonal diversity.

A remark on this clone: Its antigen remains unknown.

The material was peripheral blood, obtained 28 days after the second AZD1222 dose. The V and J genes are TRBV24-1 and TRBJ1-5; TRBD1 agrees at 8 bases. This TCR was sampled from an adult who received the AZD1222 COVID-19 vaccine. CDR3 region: CATSPQGAGNQPQHF. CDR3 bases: TGTGCCACCAGTCCCCAGGGGGCAGGCAATCAGCCCCAGCATTTT.